These 13 T cell receptor beta chains originate from one sample sequenced in a study of T cell clusters in autoimmune cytopenias. TRB amplification used approximately 270 ng of peripheral blood genomic DNA. TRB was amplified by touch-down multiplex PCR, primer pools A and B combined. One entry per CDR3 protein, without DNA, is what TCRdb gives after re-calling the multiplex PCR reads. In all, the sample yields under 8,500 distinct CDR3 sequences. These data were likewise used in another study, on T cell repertoires in aging, cancer and after chemotherapy.

The sample comprised peripheral blood. These receptors were taken from a human donor in good health.

The V gene is TRBV7-6, the J gene TRBJ2-2; as DNA is missing, the TRBD1 call by TCRdb cannot be tested. The V gene's germline CDR1 is SGHVS and CDR2 FNYEAQ. The CDR3 length is 17 residues. The CDR3 reads CASSSLRWTANTGELFF.

V and J are TRBV6-5 and TRBJ2-3. The germline V gene encodes CDR1 MNHEY and CDR2 SVGAGI. The CDR3 sequence is 12 residues long. The CDR3 here is CASNAWTDTQYF.

This rearrangement joins TRBV25-1 to TRBJ2-2. This CDR3 has 14 residues. CDR1 and CDR2 (germline): MGHDK, SYGVNS. This chain's CDR3 is CASSGTTDTGELFF.

The chain uses TRBV5-6 and TRBJ1-2; the D call of TRBD1 rests on TCRdb alone, since no DNA is present to check it. CDR3 length equals 14 residues. The germline V gene has CDR1 SGHDT and CDR2 YYEEEE. The CDR3 region is CASSFTGPNYGYTF.

Judged by frequency, this clonotype is medium-sized. The chain is built from TRBV6-6 and TRBJ2-1; there is no DNA to check the TCRdb D call of TRBD1. CDR1 and CDR2 from the germline V gene are MNHNY and SVGAGI (reference sequence). This CDR3 is built from 13 residues. This CDR3 is CASSPQGYNEQFF.

V is TRBV29-1 and J is TRBJ1-1; the TCRdb call, TRBD1, lacks DNA for checking. The length of the CDR3 is 13 residues. Germline CDR1 and CDR2: SQVTM and ANQGSEA. CDR3 sequence: CSAAGAGNTEAFF.

Frequency places this clonotype as medium-sized. The V and J genes are TRBV19 and TRBJ2-4. The CDR3 covers 15 residues. Looked up from germline, CDR1 is LNHDA and CDR2 is SQIVND (reference sequence). CDR3 region: CASSIRDIAKNIQYF.

In terms of frequency, this clonotype is medium-sized (0.01 to 0.1%). The V gene is TRBV19, the J gene TRBJ1-4; the D call from TCRdb, TRBD1, cannot be confirmed without DNA. CDR3 length equals 14 residues. The germline gives CDR1 LNHDA, CDR2 SQIVND (reference sequence). The CDR3: CARPTDRLNEKLFF.

V usage is TRBV6-2 or TRBV6-3 and J usage is TRBJ2-3; TCRdb's D call of TRBD1 is untestable without DNA. CDR3 length: 14 amino acids. In germline, CDR1 is MNHEY, CDR2 SVGEGT. The CDR3 sequence: CAISESGGTDTQYF.

V gene TRBV10-3 combines with J gene TRBJ2-7; there is no DNA to check the TCRdb D call of TRBD2. There are 15 residues in the CDR3. Germline V gene data show CDR1 as ENHRY and CDR2 as SYGVKD. The chain's CDR3 is CAISGLAGRSYEQYF.

This sequence joins TRBV18 and TRBJ1-4; there is no DNA to check the TCRdb D call of TRBD1. Germline CDR1 is KGHSH and CDR2 is LQKENI. The CDR3 sequence is 14 residues long. This chain's CDR3 is CASSPGRSNEKLFF.

This chain uses TRBV12-3 or TRBV12-4 with TRBJ2-3; TCRdb picks TRBD2, but there is no DNA to check that call. The CDR3 consists of 16 residues. The CDR3 reads CASSLLAGGPGDTQYF.

The genes are TRBV19 and TRBJ1-1; TCRdb selects TRBD1, and the lack of DNA leaves this call unchecked. CDR1 and CDR2 from the germline V gene are LNHDA and SQIVND (reference sequence). This CDR3 contains 17 residues. The CDR3 is CASSPLGTGGANTEAFF.